The next 23 T cell receptor beta chains were all read from a single sample in a study of OX40 agonist ivuxolimab in advanced cancers. Assay used: immunoSEQ multiplex PCR; TCRdb lists only in-frame clones, some missing. The sample contains approximately 50,000 clones, roughly 86% of which appear only once. Specimen: CD4+ or CD8+ T cells sorted from blood, collected in a trial of the OX40 agonist ivuxolimab. Receptor source: an adult with an advanced solid tumor such as melanoma, head and neck, liver or kidney cancer.

The V gene is TRBV4-3, the J gene TRBJ1-1, with TRBD1 as a possible D gene (6 bases). The CDR3 loop spans 13 amino acids. Germline assignment: CDR1 LGHNA and CDR2 YSLEER. Trimming left V 4 bases short and J 3 bases short, with 9 bases between. The DNA for the CDR3 is TGCGCCAGCAGCCTCAGGGGAGACACTGAAGCTTTCTTT. Translating gives CASSLRGDTEAFF.

The chain links TRBV28 to TRBJ1-1, with no clear D. Trimming removed 3 bases from V and 5 bases from J, with 10 bases in between. The germline V gene encodes CDR1 MDHEN and CDR2 SYDVKM. The CDR3 contains 13 residues. The CDR3 reads CASSFKGWTEAFF. CDR3 nucleotide sequence: TGTGCCAGCAGTTTTAAGGGTTGGACTGAAGCTTTCTTT.

V is TRBV30 and J is TRBJ2-2; 8 nucleotides line up with TRBD1. The CDR3 has 14 amino acids. CDR1 is GTSNPN and CDR2 is SVGIG in the germline V gene (reference sequence). J gave up 6 bases and V 5 bases, and 8 bases lay outside the gene matches. The CDR3 region is CAWGQGAIAGELFF. The CDR3 DNA reads TGTGCCTGGGGACAGGGTGCTATAGCCGGGGAGCTGTTTTTT.

The chain is built from TRBV5-1 and TRBJ2-2; 10 bases line up with TRBD1. Germline lookup yields CDR1 SGHRS and CDR2 YFSETQ. V was pared by 4 bases and J by 1 base, with 4 bases of the junction left unmatched. The CDR3 extends over 16 amino acids. The DNA for the CDR3 is TGCGCCAGCAGCCCTAGGACAGGGGGGAACACCGGGGAGCTGTTTTTT. Translation gives CASSPRTGGNTGELFF. Full variable domain (missing parts from reference TRBV5-1 and TRBJ2-2): KAGVTQTPRYLIKTRGQQVTLSCSPISGHRSVSWYQQTPGQGLQFLFEYFSETQRNKGNFPGRFSGRQFSNSRSEMNVSTLELGDSALYLCASSPRTGGNTGELFFGEGSRLTVL.

This sequence joins TRBV7-2 and TRBJ2-1; TRBD1 might be the D (5 bases). With 2 bases removed from V and 10 bases from J, the gap between germline ends came to 18 bases. The CDR3 totals 15 residues. Germline CDR1 reads SGHTA; CDR2 reads FQGNSA. CDR3 amino acids: CASSLSGREIREQFF. In DNA form, the CDR3 reads TGTGCCAGCAGCTTAAGTGGCAGGGAAATAAGGGAGCAGTTCTTC.

V is TRBV15 and J is TRBJ2-5; D ambiguous. CDR1 and CDR2 (germline): LNHNV, YYDKDF (reference sequence). There are 14 residues in the CDR3. Trimming shortened V by 0 bases and J by 4 bases, and 9 bases separated the two germline ends. The CDR3 reads CATSRDSFLETQYF. The DNA of the CDR3 is TGTGCCACCAGCAGAGATAGTTTCTTAGAGACCCAGTACTTC.

The chain combines TRBV11-2 with TRBJ2-7, with D uncertain. The germline V and J ends were trimmed by 5 bases and 7 bases, with 21 bases remaining between them. CDR3 size: 15 residues. Germline values: CDR1 SGHAT, CDR2 FQNNGV. The DNA for the CDR3 is TGTGCCAGCAGCGTCCCCCTCTCCCCCGTTCGGGAGCAGTACTTC. Its translation is CASSVPLSPVREQYF.

The V gene is TRBV7-3, the J gene TRBJ2-1, with 12 bases identical to TRBD2. Per germline, CDR1 SGHTA and CDR2 FQGTGA. The CDR3 loop spans 16 amino acids. Losses at the gene ends were 5 bases for V and 3 bases for J; bases not matched to a gene: 5. CDR3 loop: CASSPTSGSLYNEQFF. The CDR3 region has the DNA TGTGCCAGCAGCCCGACTAGCGGGAGCCTCTACAATGAGCAGTTCTTC.

The sample holds a few counts of this clone. The gene calls are TRBV28 and TRBJ1-2, with D maybe TRBD1 (6 bases). CDR1 is MDHEN and CDR2 is SYDVKM in the germline V gene. V was shortened by 3 bases and J by 0 bases, with 8 bases between the two germline ends. The length of the CDR3 is 14 residues. The CDR3 region is CASSLTGSNYGYTF. CDR3 DNA sequence: TGTGCCAGCAGTTTGACAGGTTCTAACTATGGCTACACCTTC.

The chain carries TRBV28 and TRBJ2-1; D is perhaps TRBD2 (5 bases). In germline, CDR1 is MDHEN, CDR2 SYDVKM. V was pared by 6 bases and J by 9 bases, with 12 bases between. The CDR3 runs 12 residues. CDR3 DNA: TGTGCCAGCAGCTCACTCGGGGTTGAGCAGTTCTTC. It translates to CASSSLGVEQFF. The full variable domain, its missing parts supplied by reference TRBV28 and TRBJ2-1, is DVKVTQSSRYLVKRTGEKVFLECVQDMDHENMFWYRQDPGLGLRLIYFSYDVKMKEKGDIPEGYSVSREKKERFSLILESASTNQTSMYLCASSSLGVEQFFGPGTRLTVL.

J is TRBJ1-5 and V is TRBV7-9; a weak D match, TRBD1 (5 bases). Germline V lookup: CDR1 SEHNR, CDR2 FQNEAQ (reference sequence). The V end was cut by 8 bases, the J end by 7 bases, with 18 bases between. The CDR3 runs to 14 residues. CDR3 sequence (DNA): TGTGCCAGCGGATCTTTGGGGGTCAGGCAGCCCCAGCATTTT. Translated, it gives CASGSLGVRQPQHF.

The DNA for the CDR3 is TGTGCCAGCAGCGCCCCCGGGACAGGGCGCAATGAGCAGTTCTTC. Amino acids: CASSAPGTGRNEQFF. This chain links TRBV28 with TRBJ2-1; 9 nucleotides align to TRBD1. Germline V lookup: CDR1 MDHEN, CDR2 SYDVKM. Unmatched junction bases numbered 9, after V lost 6 bases and J lost 6 bases. The CDR3 sequence is 15 residues long.

The CDR3 nucleotides read TGTGCCAGCAGGTCGCGGGAGTTCTCCTACGAGCAGTACTTC. As protein: CASRSREFSYEQYF. The chain recombines TRBV5-8 with TRBJ2-7; 7 bases agree with TRBD2. CDR3 size: 14 residues. Germline V CDR1 and CDR2: SGHTS, YDEGEE. Germline trimming cut 5 bases from V and 0 bases from J; bases unmatched to any gene: 5.

As to this clone: One end of the junction is discordant with germline, which a read error may explain. The J gene is TRBJ2-3, the V gene TRBV14; no reliable D call. The CDR3 runs 8 residues. Germline CDR1 reads SGHDN; CDR2 reads FVKESK. The CDR3 sequence: CASSQIDF. The CDR3 DNA sequence: TGTGCCAGCAGCCAAATAGACTTT. The variable domain in full, completed from reference TRBV14 and TRBJ2-3, reads EAGVTQFPSHSVIEKGQTVTLRCDPISGHDNLYWYRRVMGKEIKFLLHFVKESKQDESGMPNNRFLAERTGGTYSTLKVQPAELEDSGVYFCASSQIDFGPGTRLTVL.

The CDR3 DNA sequence: TGCGCCAGCAGCCGGGGACAGGGGGGCACTGAAGCTTTCTTT. It translates to CASSRGQGGTEAFF. V usage is TRBV4-1 and J usage is TRBJ1-1; 11 bases match TRBD1. After removal of 4 bases from V and 4 bases from J, the junction contained 2 bases not matched to a gene. The CDR3 contains 14 residues. Germline CDR1 MGHRA, CDR2 YSYEKL.

This clone was found once. The rearrangement uses TRBV7-2 and TRBJ1-1, with D perhaps TRBD1 (5 bases). V lost 3 bases to trimming and J lost 1 base, with 6 bases between them. Germline V lookup: CDR1 SGHTA, CDR2 FQGNSA. The CDR3 runs to 13 residues. The CDR3 DNA reads as TGTGCCAGCAGCTTTGGGGCGAACACTGAAGCTTTCTTT. It specifies CASSFGANTEAFF. The full variable domain, completed using reference TRBV7-2 and TRBJ1-1, is GAGVSQSPSNKVTEKGKDVELRCDPISGHTALYWYRQSLGQGLEFLIYFQGNSAPDKSGLPSDRFSAERTGGSVSTLTIQRTQQEDSAVYLCASSFGANTEAFFGQGTRLTVV.

The chain employs TRBV27 and TRBJ2-4; 9 nucleotides align to TRBD1. The V gene end was trimmed by 2 bases and the J gene end by 14 bases; junction bases not matched to a gene: 7. This CDR3 is 13 amino acids long. Germline V gene sequence: CDR1 MNHEY, CDR2 SMNVEV (reference sequence). Here the CDR3 reads CASSLREDRGKYF. The CDR3 region has the DNA TGTGCCAGCAGTTTAAGAGAGGACAGGGGAAAGTACTTC.

This clone occurred once. One end of the junction varies from germline; a read error may be responsible. CDR3 in amino acids: CASSSTGNRSF. CDR3 bases: TGTGCCAGCAGTAGCACCGGGAATAGGAGCTTC. The chain joins TRBV5-6 to TRBJ1-2; unclear D gene. The CDR3 is made up of 11 amino acids. Germline V CDR1 and CDR2: SGHDT, YYEEEE.

V usage is TRBV11-2 and J usage is TRBJ1-5, with D unresolved. Germline V gives CDR1 SGHAT, CDR2 FQNNGV. With 5 bases removed from V and 3 bases from J, the gap between germline ends came to 8 bases. The CDR3 has 13 residues. CDR3 sequence: CASSTSVNQPQHF. CDR3 nucleotides: TGTGCCAGCAGCACAAGCGTCAATCAGCCCCAGCATTTT.

The genes are TRBV7-9 and TRBJ1-2; no firm D call. In germline, CDR1 is SEHNR, CDR2 FQNEAQ (reference sequence). V gave up 1 base and J gave up 4 bases, with 1 base separating them. The CDR3 runs 11 residues. For the CDR3, the DNA is TGTGCCAGCAGCTTAGTCTATGGCTACACCTTC. This codes for CASSLVYGYTF.

This chain connects TRBV2 to TRBJ1-2, with TRBD1 matching 9 bases. Germline V gives CDR1 SNHLY, CDR2 FYNNEI. The junction had 4 bases not matched to a gene; V was cut back by 5 bases and J by 3 bases. The CDR3 is 14 amino acids. CDR3 sequence (DNA): TGTGCCAGCAGTAGTAGACAGGGGGACTATGGCTACACCTTC. This codes for CASSSRQGDYGYTF.

The J gene is TRBJ2-7, the V gene TRBV7-9; weak D call: TRBD2 (7 bases). The germline V gene has CDR1 SEHNR and CDR2 FQNEAQ (reference sequence). V gave up 3 bases and J gave up 4 bases, with 16 bases separating them. This CDR3 region has 15 residues. CDR3 residues: CASSLYQGGGYEQYF. CDR3 DNA sequence: TGTGCCAGCAGCTTGTATCAGGGAGGGGGATACGAGCAGTACTTC.

Turning to this clone: Within the sample, other DNA sequences also encode this same CDR3. The chain carries TRBV29-1 and TRBJ1-5, with a weak D call TRBD1 (6 bases). Germline V CDR1 and CDR2: SQVTM, ANQGSEA. V lost 4 bases and J lost 2, with 18 bases in between. This CDR3 comprises 16 residues. The CDR3 loop reads CSVVVGGGRGNQPQHF. In DNA, the CDR3 is TGCAGCGTTGTGGTGGGGGGGGGCCGGGGCAATCAGCCCCAGCATTTT.